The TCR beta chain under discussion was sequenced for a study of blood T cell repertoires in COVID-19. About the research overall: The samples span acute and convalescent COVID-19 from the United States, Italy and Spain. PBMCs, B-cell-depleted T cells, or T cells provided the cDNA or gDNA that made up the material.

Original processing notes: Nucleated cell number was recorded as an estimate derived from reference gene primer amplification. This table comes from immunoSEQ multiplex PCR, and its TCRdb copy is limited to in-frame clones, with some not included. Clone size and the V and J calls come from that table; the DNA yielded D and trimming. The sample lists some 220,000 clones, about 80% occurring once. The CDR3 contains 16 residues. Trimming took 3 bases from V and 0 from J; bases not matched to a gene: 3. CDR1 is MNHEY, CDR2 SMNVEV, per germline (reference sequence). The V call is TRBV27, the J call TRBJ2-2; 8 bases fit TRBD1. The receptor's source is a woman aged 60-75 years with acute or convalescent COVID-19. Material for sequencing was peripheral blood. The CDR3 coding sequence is TGTGCCAGCAGTTTTGCACAGGGGGCGAACACCGGGGAGCTGTTTTTT. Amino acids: CASSFAQGANTGELFF.